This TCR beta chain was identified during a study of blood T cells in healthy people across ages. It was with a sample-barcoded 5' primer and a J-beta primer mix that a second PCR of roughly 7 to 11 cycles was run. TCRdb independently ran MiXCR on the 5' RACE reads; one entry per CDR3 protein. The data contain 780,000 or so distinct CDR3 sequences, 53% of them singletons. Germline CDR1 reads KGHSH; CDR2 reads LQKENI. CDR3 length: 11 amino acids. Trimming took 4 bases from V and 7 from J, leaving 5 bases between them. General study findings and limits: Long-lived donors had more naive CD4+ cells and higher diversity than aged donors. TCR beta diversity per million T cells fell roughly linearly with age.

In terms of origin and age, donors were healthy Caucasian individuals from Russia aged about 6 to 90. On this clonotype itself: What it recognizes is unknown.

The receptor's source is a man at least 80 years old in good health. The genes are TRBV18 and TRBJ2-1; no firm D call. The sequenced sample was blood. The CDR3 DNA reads TGTGCCAGCTCACACCGTAATGAGCAGTTCTTC. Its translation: CASSHRNEQFF.